This T cell receptor (beta chain) was retrieved from a study of blood T cell repertoires in COVID-19. As for the study in general: Donors in the United States, Italy and Spain gave samples during acute or convalescent COVID-19. In each case, the material was cDNA or gDNA derived from T cells, B-cell-depleted T cells, or PBMCs.

CDR3 length: 14 residues. In germline, CDR1 is SGHRS, CDR2 YFSETQ. The V and J ends lost 4 bases and 5 bases, in that order; junction bases with no gene match: 4. As handled by the study authors: Nucleated cell counts were estimated from reference gene primer amplification. Measured with immunoSEQ multiplex PCR; TCRdb has only the in-frame clones, and not every one. The DNA gave D and trimming, while V, J and clone size come from that table. The repertoire consists of roughly 200,000 clones, with 80% to 85% occurring once and the leading ten covering approximately 4.8%. This clonotype was sampled from a man in his fifties or sixties with active or convalescent COVID-19. Source material: peripheral blood. This sequence joins TRBV5-1 and TRBJ2-7; 12 bases agree with TRBD1. CDR3 bases: TGCGCCAGCAGCCGAGGGACAGGGGGCGACGAGCAGTACTTC. Protein: CASSRGTGGDEQYF.